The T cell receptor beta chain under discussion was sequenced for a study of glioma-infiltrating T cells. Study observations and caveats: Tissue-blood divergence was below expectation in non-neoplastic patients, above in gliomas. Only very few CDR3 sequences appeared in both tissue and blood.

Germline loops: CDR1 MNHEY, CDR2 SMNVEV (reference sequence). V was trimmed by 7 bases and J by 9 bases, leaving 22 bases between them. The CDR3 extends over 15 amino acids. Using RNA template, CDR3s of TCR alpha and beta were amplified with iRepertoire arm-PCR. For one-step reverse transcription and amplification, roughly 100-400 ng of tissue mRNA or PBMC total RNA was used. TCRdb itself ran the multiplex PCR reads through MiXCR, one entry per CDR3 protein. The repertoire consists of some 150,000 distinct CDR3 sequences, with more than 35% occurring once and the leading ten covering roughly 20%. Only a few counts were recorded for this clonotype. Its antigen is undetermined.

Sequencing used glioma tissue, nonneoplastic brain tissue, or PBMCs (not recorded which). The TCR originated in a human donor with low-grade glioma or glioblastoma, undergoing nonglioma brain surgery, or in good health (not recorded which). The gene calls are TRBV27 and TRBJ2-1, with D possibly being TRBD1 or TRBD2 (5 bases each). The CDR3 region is CASTPGPRPSAEQFF. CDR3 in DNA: TGTGCCAGCACCCCGGGACCCCGACCTTCTGCTGAGCAGTTCTTC.